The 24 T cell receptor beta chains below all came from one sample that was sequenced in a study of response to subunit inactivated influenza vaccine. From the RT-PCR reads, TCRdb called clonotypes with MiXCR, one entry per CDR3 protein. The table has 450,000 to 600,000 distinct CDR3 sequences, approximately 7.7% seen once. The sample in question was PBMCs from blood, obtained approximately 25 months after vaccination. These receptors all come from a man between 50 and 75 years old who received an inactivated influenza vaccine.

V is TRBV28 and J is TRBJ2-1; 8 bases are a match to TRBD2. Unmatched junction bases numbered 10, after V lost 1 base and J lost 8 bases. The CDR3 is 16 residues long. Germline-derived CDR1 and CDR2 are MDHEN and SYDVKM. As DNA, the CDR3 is TGTGCCAGCAGTTTATTAGTGGGACTAGGGATATATGAGCAGTTCTTC. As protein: CASSLLVGLGIYEQFF.

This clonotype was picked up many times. The chain's CDR3 is CASSPTGNQPQHF. CDR3 bases: TGTGCCAGCAGTCCGACAGGGAATCAGCCCCAGCATTTT. The chain links TRBV12-3 or TRBV12-4 to TRBJ1-5; 7 bases fit TRBD1. This CDR3 has 13 residues. V gave up 5 bases and J gave up 4 bases; unmatched junction bases: 2.

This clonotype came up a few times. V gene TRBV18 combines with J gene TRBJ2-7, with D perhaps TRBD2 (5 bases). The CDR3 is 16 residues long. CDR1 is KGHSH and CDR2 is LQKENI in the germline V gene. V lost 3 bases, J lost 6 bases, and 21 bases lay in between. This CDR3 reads CASSPVEGKVLAEQYF. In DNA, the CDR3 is TGTGCCAGCTCACCCGTTGAGGGTAAAGTATTGGCCGAGCAGTACTTC.

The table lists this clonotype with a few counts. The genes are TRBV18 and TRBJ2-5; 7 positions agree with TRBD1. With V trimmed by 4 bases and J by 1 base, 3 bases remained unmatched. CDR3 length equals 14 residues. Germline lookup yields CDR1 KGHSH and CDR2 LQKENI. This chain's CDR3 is CASSQRDSQETQYF. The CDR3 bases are TGTGCCAGCTCACAAAGGGACAGCCAAGAGACCCAGTACTTC.

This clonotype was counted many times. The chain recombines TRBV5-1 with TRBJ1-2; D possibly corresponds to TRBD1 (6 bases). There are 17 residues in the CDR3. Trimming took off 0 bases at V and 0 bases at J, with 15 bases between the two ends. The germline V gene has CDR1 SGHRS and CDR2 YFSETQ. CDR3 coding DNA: TGCGCCAGCAGCTTGGACCCCAACAGGGCCGCTAACTATGGCTACACCTTC. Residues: CASSLDPNRAANYGYTF. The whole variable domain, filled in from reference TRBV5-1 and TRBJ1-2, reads KAGVTQTPRYLIKTRGQQVTLSCSPISGHRSVSWYQQTPGQGLQFLFEYFSETQRNKGNFPGRFSGRQFSNSRSEMNVSTLELGDSALYLCASSLDPNRAANYGYTFGSGTRLTVV.

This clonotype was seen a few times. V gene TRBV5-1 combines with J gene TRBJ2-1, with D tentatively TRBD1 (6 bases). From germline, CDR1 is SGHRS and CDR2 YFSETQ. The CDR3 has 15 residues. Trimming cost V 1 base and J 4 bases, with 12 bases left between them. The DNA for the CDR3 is TGCGCCAGCAGCTTGTCAGGGGAAAAGTACAATGAGCAGTTCTTC. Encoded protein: CASSLSGEKYNEQFF.

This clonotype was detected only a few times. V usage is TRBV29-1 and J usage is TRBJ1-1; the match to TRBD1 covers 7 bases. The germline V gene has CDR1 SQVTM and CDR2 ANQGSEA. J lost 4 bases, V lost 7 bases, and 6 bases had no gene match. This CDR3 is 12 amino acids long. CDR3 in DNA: TGCAGCGGTACTGCAGGGGGCACTGAAGCTTTCTTT. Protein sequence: CSGTAGGTEAFF.

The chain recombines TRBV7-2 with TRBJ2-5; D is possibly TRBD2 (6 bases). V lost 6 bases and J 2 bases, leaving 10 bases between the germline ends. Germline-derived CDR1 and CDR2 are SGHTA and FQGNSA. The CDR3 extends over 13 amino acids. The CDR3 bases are TGTGCCAGCAGAAGGGCGGGGCAAGAGACCCAGTACTTC. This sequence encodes CASRRAGQETQYF.

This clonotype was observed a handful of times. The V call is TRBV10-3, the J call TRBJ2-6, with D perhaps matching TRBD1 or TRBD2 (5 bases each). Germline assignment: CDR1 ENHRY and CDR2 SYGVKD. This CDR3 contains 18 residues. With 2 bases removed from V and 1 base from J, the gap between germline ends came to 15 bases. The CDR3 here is CAISETGTVRSGANVLTF. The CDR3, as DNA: TGTGCCATCAGTGAGACCGGGACGGTGAGGTCTGGGGCCAACGTCCTGACTTTC.

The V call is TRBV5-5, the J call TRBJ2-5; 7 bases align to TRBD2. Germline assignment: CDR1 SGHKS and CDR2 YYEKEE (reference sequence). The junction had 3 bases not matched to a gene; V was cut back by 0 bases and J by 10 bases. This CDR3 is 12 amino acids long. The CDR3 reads CASSLAGGIQYF. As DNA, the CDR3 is TGTGCCAGCAGCTTGGCCGGGGGGATCCAGTACTTC.

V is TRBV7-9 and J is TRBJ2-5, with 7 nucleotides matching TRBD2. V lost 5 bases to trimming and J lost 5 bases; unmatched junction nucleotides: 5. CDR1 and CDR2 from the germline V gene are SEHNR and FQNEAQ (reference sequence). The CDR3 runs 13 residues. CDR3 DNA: TGTGCCAGCAGCATCAGCGGGGTGGAGACCCAGTACTTC. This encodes CASSISGVETQYF.

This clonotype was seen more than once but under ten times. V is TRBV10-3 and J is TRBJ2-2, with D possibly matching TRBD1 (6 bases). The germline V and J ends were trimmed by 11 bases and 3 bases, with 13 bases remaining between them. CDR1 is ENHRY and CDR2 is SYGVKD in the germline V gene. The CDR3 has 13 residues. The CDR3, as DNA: TGTGCCGGCAAGGGGGTTGACACCGGGGAGCTGTTTTTT. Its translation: CAGKGVDTGELFF.

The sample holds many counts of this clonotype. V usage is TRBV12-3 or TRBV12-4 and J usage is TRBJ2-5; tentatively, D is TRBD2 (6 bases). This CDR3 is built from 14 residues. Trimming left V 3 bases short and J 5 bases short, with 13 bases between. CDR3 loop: CASSFGGKFETQYF. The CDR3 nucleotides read TGTGCCAGCAGTTTTGGGGGGAAGTTTGAGACCCAGTACTTC.

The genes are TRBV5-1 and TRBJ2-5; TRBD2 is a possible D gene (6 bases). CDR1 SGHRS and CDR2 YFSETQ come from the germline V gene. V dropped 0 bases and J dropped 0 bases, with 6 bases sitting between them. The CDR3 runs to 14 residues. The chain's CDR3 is CASSLGDYQETQYF. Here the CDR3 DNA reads TGCGCCAGCAGCTTGGGGGACTACCAAGAGACCCAGTACTTC.

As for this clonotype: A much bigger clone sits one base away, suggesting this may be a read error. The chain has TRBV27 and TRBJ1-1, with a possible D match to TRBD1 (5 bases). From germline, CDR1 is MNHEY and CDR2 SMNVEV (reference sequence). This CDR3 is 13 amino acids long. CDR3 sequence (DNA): TGTGCCGGCAGTTTTCCGGGGGGGTTTGAAGCTTTCTTT. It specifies CAGSFPGGFEAFF.

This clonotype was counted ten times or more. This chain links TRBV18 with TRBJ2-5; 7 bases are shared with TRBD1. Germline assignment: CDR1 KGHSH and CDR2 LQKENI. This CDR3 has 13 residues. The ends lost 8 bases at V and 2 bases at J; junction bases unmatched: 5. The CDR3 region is CASSRGQQETQYF. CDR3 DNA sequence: TGTGCCAGCAGCCGGGGACAGCAAGAGACCCAGTACTTC.

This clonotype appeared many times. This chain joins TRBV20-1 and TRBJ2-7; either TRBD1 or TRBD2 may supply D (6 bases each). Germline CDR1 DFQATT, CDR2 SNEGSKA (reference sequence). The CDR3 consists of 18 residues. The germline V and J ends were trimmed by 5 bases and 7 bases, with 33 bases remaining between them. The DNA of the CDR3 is TGCAGTGCTCAGAATACTCTAAGGGGGGCTAGCCAAAAGGGGGAGCAGTACTTC. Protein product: CSAQNTLRGASQKGEQYF.

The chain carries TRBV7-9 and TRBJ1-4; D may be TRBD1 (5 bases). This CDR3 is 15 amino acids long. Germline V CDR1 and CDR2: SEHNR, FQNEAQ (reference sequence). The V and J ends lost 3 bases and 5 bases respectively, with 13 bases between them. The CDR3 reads CASSFPGLSNEKLFF. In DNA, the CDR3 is TGTGCCAGCAGCTTCCCGGGACTTTCGAATGAAAAACTGTTTTTT.

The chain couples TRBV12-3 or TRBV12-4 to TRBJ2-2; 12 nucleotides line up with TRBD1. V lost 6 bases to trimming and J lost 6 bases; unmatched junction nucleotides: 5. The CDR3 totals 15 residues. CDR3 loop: CASRTGTGGPGELFF. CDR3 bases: TGTGCCAGCAGAACCGGGACAGGGGGCCCCGGGGAGCTGTTTTTT.

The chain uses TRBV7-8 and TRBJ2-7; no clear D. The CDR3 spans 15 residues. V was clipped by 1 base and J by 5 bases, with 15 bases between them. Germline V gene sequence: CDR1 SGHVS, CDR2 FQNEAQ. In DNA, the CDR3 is TGTGCCAGCAGCTTAGTTTGGTCTTCGGGCCACGAGCAGTACTTC. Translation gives CASSLVWSSGHEQYF.

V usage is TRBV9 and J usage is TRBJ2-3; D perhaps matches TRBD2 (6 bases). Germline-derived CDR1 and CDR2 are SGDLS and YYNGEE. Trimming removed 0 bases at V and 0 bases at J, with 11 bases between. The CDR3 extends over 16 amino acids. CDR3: CASSVDAGTSTDTQYF. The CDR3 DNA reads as TGTGCCAGCAGCGTAGATGCGGGGACCAGCACAGATACGCAGTATTTT.

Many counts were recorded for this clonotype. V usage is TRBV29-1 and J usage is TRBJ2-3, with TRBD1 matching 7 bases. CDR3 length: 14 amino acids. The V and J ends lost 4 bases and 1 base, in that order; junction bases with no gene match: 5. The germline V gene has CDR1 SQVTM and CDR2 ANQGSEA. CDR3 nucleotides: TGCAGCGTTGCGAGGGACAGTCGCACAGATACGCAGTATTTT. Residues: CSVARDSRTDTQYF.

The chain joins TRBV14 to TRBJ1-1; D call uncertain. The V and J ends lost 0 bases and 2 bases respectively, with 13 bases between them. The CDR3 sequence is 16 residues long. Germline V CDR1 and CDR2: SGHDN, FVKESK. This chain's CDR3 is CASSQDFTGINTEAFF. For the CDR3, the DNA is TGTGCCAGCAGCCAAGATTTTACGGGGATCAACACTGAAGCTTTCTTT.

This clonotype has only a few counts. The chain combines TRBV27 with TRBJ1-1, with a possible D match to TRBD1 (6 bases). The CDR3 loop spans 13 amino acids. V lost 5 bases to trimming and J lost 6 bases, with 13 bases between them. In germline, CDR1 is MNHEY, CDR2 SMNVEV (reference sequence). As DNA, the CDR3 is TGTGCCAGCAGTCAGTACAGGGCGGCTGAAGCTTTCTTT. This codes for CASSQYRAAEAFF.